These T cell receptor beta chains were read from a single sample in a study of CD8+ T cells in alopecia areata. The method was immunoSEQ multiplex PCR; TCRdb's version includes in-frame clones alone and lacks a portion of them. The sample holds approximately 150,000 clones; more than 45% are singletons and the top ten take over 5.5%. The sample taken for sequencing was CD4+ T cells sorted from blood. Receptors were obtained from a human donor with alopecia areata. CDR3s include the opening cysteine and the closing phenylalanine or tryptophan. A D gene is named only where the DNA matches it firmly. Clone size is shown for a subset of rows, as once, few, many or a class of expanded clone.

NA TRBD2 TRBJ2-5 TRBV25-1 CASSIAGAETQYF TGTGCCAGCAGCATAGCGGGAGCCGAGACCCAGTACTTC
NA NA TRBJ2-5 TRBV6-6 CASSHQKTQYF TGTGCCAGCAGCCACCAGAAGACCCAGTACTTC
few NA TRBJ2-7 TRBV29-1 CSVELASTYEQYF TGCAGCGTTGAACTAGCGTCTACCTACGAGCAGTACTTC
NA NA TRBJ2-3 TRBV4-2 CASSQAGSGDTQYF TGTGCCAGCAGCCAAGCCGGGAGCGGAGATACGCAGTATTTT
few NA TRBJ2-1 TRBV19 CASRKYNEQFF TGTGCCAGTAGGAAATACAATGAGCAGTTCTTC
NA NA TRBJ1-4 TRBV6-5 CASSNVGEKLFF TGTGCCAGCAGCAATGTTGGTGAAAAACTGTTTTTT
NA NA TRBJ1-5 TRBV12-5 CASGLVGQGKYGNQPQHF TGTGCTAGTGGTTTGGTTGGTCAGGGAAAATATGGGAATCAGCCCCAGCATTTT
NA NA TRBJ2-1 TRBV9 CASSVARAVSYNEQFF TGTGCCAGCAGCGTAGCTCGAGCAGTCTCCTACAATGAGCAGTTCTTC
once NA TRBJ1-2 TRBV29-1 CSVERPRHAVADGYTF TGCAGCGTTGAAAGGCCCCGACATGCCGTTGCCGATGGCTACACCTTC
NA NA TRBJ2-3 TRBV14 CASSQETGYTQYF TGTGCCAGCAGCCAAGAAACTGGCTATACGCAGTATTTT
NA TRBD2 TRBJ2-3 TRBV30 CAWRVRTSGSTDTQYF TGTGCCTGGAGGGTTAGGACTAGCGGTAGCACAGATACGCAGTATTTT
few NA TRBJ1-5 TRBV29-1 CSVGWGLNQPQHF TGCAGCGTTGGCTGGGGACTCAATCAGCCCCAGCATTTT
few TRBD1 TRBJ2-7 TRBV29-1 CSARQGAYEQYF TGCAGCGCCCGACAGGGAGCCTACGAGCAGTACTTC
NA TRBD1 TRBJ1-2 TRBV6-5 CASSTRQGPAYGYTF TGTGCCAGCAGCACCCGACAGGGGCCTGCCTATGGCTACACCTTC
few NA TRBJ2-5 TRBV6-5 CASSRLASQETQYF TGTGCCAGCAGCCGCCTAGCGAGCCAAGAGACCCAGTACTTC
NA TRBD2 TRBJ2-5 TRBV5-1 CASSWTSGSQIGETQYF TGCGCCAGCAGCTGGACTAGCGGGAGCCAAATAGGGGAGACCCAGTACTTC
NA NA TRBJ2-5 TRBV10-3 CAIGSSQETQYF TGTGCCATCGGGTCCTCCCAAGAGACCCAGTACTTC
NA NA TRBJ2-7 TRBV11-2 CASSPGTLGGSYEQYF TGTGCCAGCAGCCCCGGGACCCTAGGCGGGTCCTACGAGCAGTACTTC
NA TRBD2 TRBJ2-3 TRBV4-1 CASSQSAGGPSQDTQYF TGCGCCAGCAGCCAATCCGCGGGAGGGCCCTCGCAAGATACGCAGTATTTT
few TRBD2 TRBJ2-7 TRBV29-1 CSVVSGRQTYEQYF TGCAGCGTGGTCAGCGGGAGGCAGACCTACGAGCAGTACTTC
few NA TRBJ1-1 TRBV10-3 CAMSGYGNTEAFF TGTGCCATGAGTGGGTACGGGAACACTGAAGCTTTCTTT
NA NA TRBJ2-3 TRBV5-1 CASRPTPSSTDTQYF TGCGCCAGCAGACCGACACCAAGTAGCACAGATACGCAGTATTTT
few TRBD2 TRBJ2-1 TRBV29-1 CSVEEASGISHEQFF TGCAGCGTTGAAGAGGCTAGCGGGATATCTCATGAGCAGTTCTTC
NA NA TRBJ1-5 TRBV18 CASSPANQPQHF TGTGCCAGCTCACCTGCCAATCAGCCCCAGCATTTT
NA NA TRBJ2-3 TRBV30 CAWSGGAADTQYF TGTGCCTGGAGTGGCGGAGCAGCAGATACGCAGTATTTT
NA NA TRBJ1-2 TRBV29-1 CSVGGQGYGYTF TGCAGCGTTGGGGGGCAGGGCTATGGCTACACCTTC
NA NA TRBJ2-1 TRBV7-8 CASSLVWGRGYNEQFF TGTGCCAGCAGCTTAGTGTGGGGGCGGGGGTACAATGAGCAGTTCTTC
few TRBD1 TRBJ2-1 TRBV29-1 CSTTGTGALFEQFF TGCAGCACAACCGGGACAGGGGCCCTCTTCGAGCAGTTCTTC
NA TRBD2 TRBJ2-7 TRBV6-5 CASSPGLAGIYEQYF TGTGCCAGCAGTCCAGGACTAGCGGGAATCTACGAGCAGTACTTC
NA NA TRBJ1-1 TRBV13 CASSLLVNTEAFF TGTGCCAGCAGCTTATTGGTGAACACTGAAGCTTTCTTT
few NA TRBJ2-7 TRBV5-1 CASSLSWAEQYF TGCGCCAGCAGCTTGTCTTGGGCCGAGCAGTACTTC
few TRBD2 TRBJ2-7 TRBV10-3 CAITLAGESEQYF TGTGCCATCACGCTAGCGGGAGAGAGCGAGCAGTACTTC
few NA TRBJ2-3 TRBV7-9 CASSSFTDTQYF TGTGCCAGCAGCTCTTTCACAGATACGCAGTATTTT
NA NA TRBJ1-5 TRBV29-1 CSVGHSNQPQHF TGCAGCGTTGGCCATAGCAATCAGCCCCAGCATTTT
NA NA TRBJ2-5 TRBV28 CASSNAGAYVETQYF TGTGCCAGTTCTAACGCGGGGGCATATGTAGAGACCCAGTACTTC
NA TRBD2 TRBJ2-1 TRBV30 CAWREITLAPYNEQFF TGTGCCTGGAGGGAGATAACACTAGCGCCGTACAATGAGCAGTTCTTC
NA NA TRBJ1-2 TRBV29-1 CSVEGAGTSGYTF TGCAGCGTGGAAGGGGCAGGGACTAGCGGCTACACCTTC
once NA TRBJ2-1 TRBV30 CASRGAGSYNEQFF TGTGCCTCCCGGGGGGCGGGATCCTACAATGAGCAGTTCTTC
NA NA TRBJ2-1 TRBV9 CASSVVGSSSYNEQFF TGTGCCAGCAGCGTAGTTGGCTCCAGCTCCTACAATGAGCAGTTCTTC
NA TRBD2 TRBJ2-1 TRBV28 CASSPLREAYNEQFF TGTGCCAGCAGTCCCCTGCGGGAGGCCTACAATGAGCAGTTCTTC
NA NA TRBJ2-3 TRBV6-1 CASSDITDTQYF TGTGCCAGCAGTGACATCACAGATACGCAGTATTTT
NA NA TRBJ1-5 TRBV28 CASLAAGTSIAGQPQHF TGTGCCAGCCTGGCGGCAGGGACCTCTATAGCAGGTCAGCCCCAGCATTTT
few NA TRBJ1-2 TRBV29-1 CSVAWVPQNYTF TGCAGCGTTGCTTGGGTCCCCCAAAACTACACCTTC
NA NA TRBJ2-3 TRBV9 CASSGADTSTDTQYF TGTGCCAGCAGCGGAGCGGACACTAGCACAGATACGCAGTATTTT
NA NA TRBJ2-7 TRBV2 CASSAWGSSYEQYF TGTGCCAGCAGTGCGTGGGGGAGCTCCTACGAGCAGTACTTC
NA NA TRBJ2-5 TRBV30 CAWGRPLVETQYF TGTGCCTGGGGACGTCCTTTGGTAGAGACCCAGTACTTC
NA TRBD2 TRBJ2-4 TRBV20-1 CSARREADYF TGCAGTGCTCGCCGGGAGGCCGACTACTTC
once NA TRBJ2-3 TRBV15 CATSRRTTPSTDTQYF TGTGCCACCAGCAGAAGGACTACCCCTAGCACAGATACGCAGTATTTT
NA NA TRBJ2-1 TRBV27 CASSGLGRADNEQFF TGTGCCAGCAGTGGCCTAGGCAGGGCAGACAATGAGCAGTTCTTC
NA NA TRBJ2-1 TRBV29-1 CSVSRDSRNEQFF TGCAGCGTTTCTCGGGACTCCAGGAATGAGCAGTTCTTC
NA NA TRBJ2-1 TRBV5-1 CASSSAGTDSYNEQFF TGCGCCAGCAGTTCGGCCGGGACGGACTCCTACAATGAGCAGTTCTTC
few NA TRBJ2-2 TRBV11-3 CASSLDMTGELFF TGTGCCAGCAGCTTAGATATGACCGGGGAGCTGTTTTTT
NA NA TRBJ2-7 TRBV5-1 CASSRSGSTDEQYF TGCGCCAGCAGCCGTTCCGGGTCGACGGACGAGCAGTACTTC